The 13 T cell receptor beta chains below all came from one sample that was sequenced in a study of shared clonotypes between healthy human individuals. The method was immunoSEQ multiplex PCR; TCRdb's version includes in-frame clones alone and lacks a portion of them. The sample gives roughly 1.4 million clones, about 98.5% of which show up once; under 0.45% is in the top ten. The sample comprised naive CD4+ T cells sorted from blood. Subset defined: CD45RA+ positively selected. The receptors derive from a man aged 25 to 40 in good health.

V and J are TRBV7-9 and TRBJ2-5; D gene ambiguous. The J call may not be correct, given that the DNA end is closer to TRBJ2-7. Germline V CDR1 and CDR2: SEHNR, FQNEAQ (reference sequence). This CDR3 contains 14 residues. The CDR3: CASSPVWGYYEQYF. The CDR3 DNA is TGTGCCAGCAGCCCTGTGTGGGGTTATTACGAGCAGTACTTC.

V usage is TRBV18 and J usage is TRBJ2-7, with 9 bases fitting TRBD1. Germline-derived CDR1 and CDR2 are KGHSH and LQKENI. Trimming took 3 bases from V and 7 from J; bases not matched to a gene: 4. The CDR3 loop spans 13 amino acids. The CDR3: CASSPGTGREQYF. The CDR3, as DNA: TGTGCCAGCTCACCCGGGACAGGGCGGGAGCAGTACTTC.

CDR3 DNA sequence: TGCGCCAGCAGCCAACTTCTCGGGGGATACTCTGGAAACACCATATATTTT. Translation gives CASSQLLGGYSGNTIYF. V is TRBV4-3 and J is TRBJ1-3; weak D call: TRBD1 (5 bases). Trimming left V 2 bases short and J 0 bases short, with 14 bases between. The CDR3 consists of 17 residues. Germline CDR1 is LGHNA and CDR2 is YSLEER.

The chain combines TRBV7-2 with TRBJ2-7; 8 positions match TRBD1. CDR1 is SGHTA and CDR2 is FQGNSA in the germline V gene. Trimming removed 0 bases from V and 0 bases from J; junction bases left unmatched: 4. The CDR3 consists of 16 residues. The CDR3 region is CASSLARTGGSYEQYF. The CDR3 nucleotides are TGTGCCAGCAGCTTAGCGCGAACAGGGGGCTCCTACGAGCAGTACTTC.

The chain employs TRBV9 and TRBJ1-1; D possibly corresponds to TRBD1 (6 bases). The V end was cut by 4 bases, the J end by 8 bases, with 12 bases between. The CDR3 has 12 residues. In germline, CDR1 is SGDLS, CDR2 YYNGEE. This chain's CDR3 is CASSKQGTEAFF. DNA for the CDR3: TGTGCCAGCAGCAAACAGGGCACCGAAGCTTTCTTT.

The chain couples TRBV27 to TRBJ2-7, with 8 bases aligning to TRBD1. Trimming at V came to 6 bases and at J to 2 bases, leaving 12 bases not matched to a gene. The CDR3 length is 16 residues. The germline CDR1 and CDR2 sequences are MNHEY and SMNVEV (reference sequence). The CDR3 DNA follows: TGTGCCAGCAGGAGCTGGGGACAGGTCGACCCCTACGAGCAGTACTTC. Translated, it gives CASRSWGQVDPYEQYF.

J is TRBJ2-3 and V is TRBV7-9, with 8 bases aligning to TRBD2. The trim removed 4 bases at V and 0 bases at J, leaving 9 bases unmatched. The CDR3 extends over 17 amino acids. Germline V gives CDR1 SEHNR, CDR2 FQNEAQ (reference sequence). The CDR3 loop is CASSYPTGGVSTDTQYF. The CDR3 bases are TGTGCCAGCAGCTACCCAACGGGAGGGGTGAGCACAGATACGCAGTATTTT.

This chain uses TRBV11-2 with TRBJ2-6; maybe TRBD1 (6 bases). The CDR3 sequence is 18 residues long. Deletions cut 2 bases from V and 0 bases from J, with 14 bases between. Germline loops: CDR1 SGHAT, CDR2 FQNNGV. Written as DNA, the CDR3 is TGTGCCAGCAGCTTACGGCAGGGGTTATCCTCTGGGGCCAACGTCCTGACTTTC. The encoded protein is CASSLRQGLSSGANVLTF. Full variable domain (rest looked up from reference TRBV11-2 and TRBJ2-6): EAGVAQSPRYKIIEKRQSVAFWCNPISGHATLYWYQQILGQGPKLLIQFQNNGVVDDSQLPKDRFSAERLKGVDSTLKIQPAKLEDSAVYLCASSLRQGLSSGANVLTFGAGSRLTVL.

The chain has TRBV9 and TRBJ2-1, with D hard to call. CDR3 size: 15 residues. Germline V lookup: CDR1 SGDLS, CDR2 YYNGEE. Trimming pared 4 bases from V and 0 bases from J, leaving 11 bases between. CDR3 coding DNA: TGTGCCAGCAGCCTGGCGGCGAGCTCCTACAATGAGCAGTTCTTC. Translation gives CASSLAASSYNEQFF.

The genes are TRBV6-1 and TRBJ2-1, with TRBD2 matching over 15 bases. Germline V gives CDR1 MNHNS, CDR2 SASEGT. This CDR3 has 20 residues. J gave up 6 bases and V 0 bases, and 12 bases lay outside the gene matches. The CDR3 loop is CASSEAGLAGGPYNLNEQFF. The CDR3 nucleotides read TGTGCCAGCAGTGAAGCCGGACTAGCGGGAGGGCCGTATAACCTCAATGAGCAGTTCTTC.

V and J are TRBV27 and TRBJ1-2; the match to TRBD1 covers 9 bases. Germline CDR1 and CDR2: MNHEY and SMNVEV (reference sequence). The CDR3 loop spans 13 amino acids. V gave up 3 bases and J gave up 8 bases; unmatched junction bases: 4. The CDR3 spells CASSFHTGGGYTF. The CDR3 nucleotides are TGTGCCAGCAGTTTCCATACAGGGGGCGGCTACACCTTC.

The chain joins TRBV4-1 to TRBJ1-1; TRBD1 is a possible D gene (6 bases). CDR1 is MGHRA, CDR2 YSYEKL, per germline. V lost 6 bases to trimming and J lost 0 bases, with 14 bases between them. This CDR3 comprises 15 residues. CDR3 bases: TGCGCCAGCAGTTTCACCGGGACAATGAACACTGAAGCTTTCTTT. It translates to CASSFTGTMNTEAFF.

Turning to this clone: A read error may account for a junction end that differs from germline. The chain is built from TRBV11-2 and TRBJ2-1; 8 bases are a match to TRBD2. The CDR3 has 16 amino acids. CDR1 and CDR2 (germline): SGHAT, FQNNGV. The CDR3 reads CASRLEGLASGNEQFF. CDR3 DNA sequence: TGTGCCAGCAGGTTAGAAGGACTAGCATCTGGCAATGAGCAGTTCTTC.